Here is one TCR beta chain with its context. The authors prepared the TCRbeta library with unique molecular identifiers. TCRdb redid the calling of the PCR reads with MiXCR, one entry per CDR3 protein. Found here are roughly 610,000 distinct CDR3 sequences, roughly a tenth of them singletons; the top ten hold around 4%. J lost 8 bases, V lost 5 bases, and 4 bases had no gene match. Germline V gene sequence: CDR1 SGHTA, CDR2 FQGTGA. This CDR3 has 14 residues. The data were taken from a study of T-cell reconstitution after alpha-beta-depleted transplantation in children. The source material was PBMCs from the stem cell graft donor, sampled from the stem cell graft. The sequence was obtained from a human donor who donated a stem cell graft to a child with acute myeloid leukemia. The J gene is TRBJ2-1, the V gene TRBV7-3; 12 nucleotides agree with TRBD2. CDR3 nucleotides: TGTGCCAGCAGCGCTAGCGGGAGGGCGTATGAGCAGTTCTTC. Protein product: CASSASGRAYEQFF.